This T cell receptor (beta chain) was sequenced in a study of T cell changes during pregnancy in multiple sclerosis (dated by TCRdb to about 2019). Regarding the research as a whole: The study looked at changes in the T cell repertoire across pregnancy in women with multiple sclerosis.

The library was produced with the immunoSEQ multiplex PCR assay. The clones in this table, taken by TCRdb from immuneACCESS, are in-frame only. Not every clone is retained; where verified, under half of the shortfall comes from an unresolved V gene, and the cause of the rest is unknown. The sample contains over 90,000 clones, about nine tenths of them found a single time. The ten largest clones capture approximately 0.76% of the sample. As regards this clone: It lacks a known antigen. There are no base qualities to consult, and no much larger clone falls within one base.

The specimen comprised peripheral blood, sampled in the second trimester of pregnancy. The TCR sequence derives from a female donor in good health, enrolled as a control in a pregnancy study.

This receptor carries the CDR3 CASTSPGGETYEQYF. The DNA reads as follows: TGTGCCAGCACTAGCCCCGGCGGAGAGACCTACGAGCAGTACTTC. Recombination linked TRBV28 to TRBJ2-7; a weak D assignment points to TRBD2 (5 bases agree). CDR1 and CDR2 are drawn from the germline V gene: MDHEN, SYDVKM. Counted from cysteine to phenylalanine, this CDR3 has 15 amino acids. Only the CDR3 region is kept as DNA, spanning 45 bases read in frame from base 1. V loses 7 bases of germline sequence and J loses 2 bases, and the interval between the two ends is 18 bases.